Below, 27 T cell receptor beta chains from the same sample are listed, as sequenced in a study of response to subunit inactivated influenza vaccine. TCRdb reprocessed the RT-PCR reads via MiXCR and lists one record per CDR3 protein. Among about 160,000 distinct CDR3 sequences listed, approximately 11% were seen once. Material: non-naive T cells sorted from PBMCs, obtained roughly 45 days after vaccination. The source is a middle-aged man who received an inactivated influenza vaccine.

The V gene is TRBV7-2, the J gene TRBJ2-3; the match to TRBD2 covers 10 bases. Per germline, CDR1 SGHTA and CDR2 FQGNSA. The junction had 6 bases not matched to a gene; V was cut back by 3 bases and J by 0 bases. CDR3 size: 17 residues. Written as DNA, the CDR3 is TGTGCCAGCAGCTTTAGCGGGGGGATACTTAGCACAGATACGCAGTATTTT. Its protein is CASSFSGGILSTDTQYF.

This clonotype was found a few times. V is TRBV14 and J is TRBJ2-2; D not resolved. In germline, CDR1 is SGHDN, CDR2 FVKESK. Trimming cost V 6 bases and J 4 bases, with 9 bases left between them. This CDR3 region has 13 residues. The CDR3 sequence is CASRISPTGELFF. The CDR3 DNA reads as TGTGCCAGCAGGATAAGCCCCACCGGGGAGCTGTTTTTT.

About this clonotype: This may come from a read error, since a much larger clone is one base off. V gene TRBV9 combines with J gene TRBJ1-4; 9 bases line up with TRBD1. The junction had 7 bases not matched to a gene; V was cut back by 4 bases and J by 3 bases. CDR3 length equals 16 residues. Per the germline V gene, CDR1 is SGDLS and CDR2 is YYNGEE. Written as DNA, the CDR3 is TGTGCCAGCAGCACGGGAGGACAGGGGCCTAATGAAAAACTGTTTTTT. Its protein product is CASSTGGQGPNEKLFF. Drawing the rest from reference TRBV9 and TRBJ1-4, the complete variable domain is DSGVTQTPKHLITATGQRVTLRCSPRSGDLSVYWYQQSLDQGLQFLIQYYNGEERAKGNILERFSAQQFPDLHSELNLSSLELGDSALYFCASSTGGQGPNEKLFFGSGTQLSVL.

This clonotype showed up many times. The chain has TRBV6-1 and TRBJ1-1, with D tentatively TRBD1 (5 bases). V lost 4 bases and J lost 6, with 12 bases in between. The CDR3 loop spans 13 amino acids. From germline, CDR1 is MNHNS and CDR2 SASEGT. The CDR3, as DNA: TGTGCCAGCAGTGTCGGGGGTGTGGCTGAAGCTTTCTTT. It yields the protein CASSVGGVAEAFF.

V usage is TRBV7-9 and J usage is TRBJ2-3, with TRBD2 identical over 7 bases. The length of the CDR3 is 14 residues. Germline values: CDR1 SEHNR, CDR2 FQNEAQ (reference sequence). The V segment lost 0 bases and the J segment 5 bases; nucleotides outside the gene matches: 2. The CDR3 spells CASSLAGRKDTQYF. CDR3 bases: TGTGCCAGCAGCTTAGCCGGGAGGAAAGATACGCAGTATTTT. Looking up the rest from reference TRBV7-9 and TRBJ2-3 gives the full variable domain: DTGVSQNPRHKITKRGQNVTFRCDPISEHNRLYWYRQTLGQGPEFLTYFQNEAQLEKSRLLSDRFSAERPKGSFSTLEIQRTEQGDSAMYLCASSLAGRKDTQYFGPGTRLTVL.

In its sample, this clonotype was seen once. The rearrangement uses TRBV6-5 and TRBJ2-3; 7 nucleotides align to TRBD1. CDR1 and CDR2 from the germline V gene are MNHEY and SVGAGI. The CDR3 length is 16 residues. With V trimmed by 4 bases and J by 0 bases, 7 bases remained unmatched. The chain's CDR3 is CASSFRLTGSTDTQYF. In nucleotides, the CDR3 is TGTGCCAGCAGTTTCAGACTGACAGGGAGCACAGATACGCAGTATTTT.

This clonotype has more than one count but fewer than ten. V is TRBV5-6 and J is TRBJ2-3, with 12 bases lining up with TRBD2. This CDR3 has 20 residues. The germline CDR1 and CDR2 sequences are SGHDT and YYEEEE. Trimming cost V 4 bases and J 2 bases; bases outside gene matches: 17. The CDR3 nucleotides read TGTGCCAGCAGCGCTACCTCCGGGACTAGCGGGTCCCCTTTCACAGATACGCAGTATTTT. Translation gives CASSATSGTSGSPFTDTQYF.

This clonotype was detected only a few times. This chain joins TRBV20-1 and TRBJ2-2; 10 bases are a match to TRBD2. V trimming: 6 bases; J trimming: 1 base; junction bases outside the gene matches: 2. In germline, CDR1 is DFQATT, CDR2 SNEGSKA (reference sequence). This CDR3 has 14 amino acids. CDR3 nucleotides: TGCAGTGCGCGGACTAGCGGGAACACCGGGGAGCTGTTTTTT. Protein sequence: CSARTSGNTGELFF.

The rearrangement links TRBV18 to TRBJ1-4, with D possibly matching TRBD1 (6 bases). Germline loops: CDR1 KGHSH, CDR2 LQKENI. The CDR3 spans 15 residues. V lost 2 bases and J 5 bases, leaving 12 bases between the germline ends. The CDR3 sequence: CASSPTRDNNEKLFF. For the CDR3, the DNA is TGTGCCAGCTCACCAACCAGGGACAACAATGAAAAACTGTTTTTT.

This clonotype has ten or more counts. The chain combines TRBV29-1 with TRBJ2-7; TRBD1 matches 10 bases. The V gene's germline CDR1 is SQVTM and CDR2 ANQGSEA. Unmatched junction bases numbered 4, after V lost 6 bases and J lost 5 bases. The CDR3 totals 12 residues. CDR3 sequence (DNA): TGCAGCGTGGAGACAGGGGGCCACGAGCAGTACTTC. Protein product: CSVETGGHEQYF.

The chain combines TRBV14 with TRBJ2-7; no clear D gene. V was shortened by 1 base and J by 3 bases, with 7 bases between the two germline ends. Germline loops: CDR1 SGHDN, CDR2 FVKESK. The CDR3 is made up of 13 amino acids. CDR3 coding DNA: TGTGCCAGCAGCCAAGTGGCGAACTACGAGCAGTACTTC. Amino acids: CASSQVANYEQYF.

The rearrangement joins TRBV20-1 to TRBJ2-3; 8 bases line up with TRBD2. With 0 bases clipped from V and 4 bases from J, the junction kept 9 bases outside the gene matches. This CDR3 contains 16 residues. Per the germline V gene, CDR1 is DFQATT and CDR2 is SNEGSKA (reference sequence). The CDR3 DNA reads TGCAGTGCTAGAGATGAGGTAGCGGGACGGGCAGATACGCAGTATTTT. This gives the protein CSARDEVAGRADTQYF.

This clonotype was recorded a few times. The chain combines TRBV29-1 with TRBJ2-3; TRBD2 agrees at 11 bases. Per germline, CDR1 SQVTM and CDR2 ANQGSEA. The trim removed 4 bases at V and 3 bases at J, leaving 12 bases unmatched. The CDR3 loop spans 17 amino acids. The CDR3 nucleotides read TGCAGCGTTGTAGGTATTAGCGGGAGGGGAGATACAGATACGCAGTATTTT. The encoded protein is CSVVGISGRGDTDTQYF.

This clonotype was recorded once. The chain links TRBV29-1 to TRBJ1-1; D call uncertain. The CDR3 has 13 amino acids. V was clipped by 3 bases and J by 3 bases, with 11 bases between them. Germline CDR1 SQVTM, CDR2 ANQGSEA. CDR3 in DNA: TGCAGCGTTGACAGGAGGTGGGACACTGAAGCTTTCTTT. Protein: CSVDRRWDTEAFF. Drawing the rest from reference TRBV29-1 and TRBJ1-1, the complete variable domain is SAVISQKPSRDICQRGTSLTIQCQVDSQVTMMFWYRQQPGQSLTLIATANQGSEATYESGFVIDKFPISRPNLTFSTLTVSNMSPEDSSIYLCSVDRRWDTEAFFGQGTRLTVV.

The chain recombines TRBV7-2 with TRBJ1-4; no clear D. The V gene lost 7 bases and the J gene lost 0 bases, with 9 bases spanning the gap. The CDR3 has 14 amino acids. CDR1 and CDR2 from the germline V gene are SGHTA and FQGNSA. CDR3 residues: CASTVRATNEKLFF. CDR3 in DNA: TGTGCCAGCACCGTACGTGCAACTAATGAAAAACTGTTTTTT.

This clonotype occurred a few times. The genes are TRBV21-1 and TRBJ2-3; TRBD1 is the table's D call and was not checked against the DNA. TRBV21-1 is an annotated pseudogene. The CDR3 runs 17 residues. The CDR3 sequence: CASSAAARDVPTDTQYF. DNA for the CDR3: TGTGCCAGCAGCGCGGCTGCCCGGGACGTTCCAACGGATACGCAGTATTTT.

The chain uses TRBV9 and TRBJ2-3; D is unresolved. V was cut by 4 bases and J by 2 bases, with 8 bases left in between. In germline, CDR1 is SGDLS, CDR2 YYNGEE. This CDR3 region has 13 residues. CDR3 bases: TGTGCCAGCAGCATCCGGGCCACAGATACGCAGTATTTT. This encodes CASSIRATDTQYF.

This clonotype was counted only a few times. The chain recombines TRBV6-1 with TRBJ1-5; D remains unclear. The germline gives CDR1 MNHNS, CDR2 SASEGT. This CDR3 spans 13 amino acids. V was trimmed by 6 bases and J by 2 bases, leaving 8 bases between them. The CDR3 DNA sequence: TGTGCCAGCAGGGCCGGGGGCAATCAGCCCCAGCATTTT. It yields the protein CASRAGGNQPQHF.

The chain combines TRBV20-1 with TRBJ2-1, with 8 bases that match TRBD2. The trim removed 1 base at V and 7 bases at J, leaving 12 bases unmatched. This CDR3 comprises 16 residues. Germline V lookup: CDR1 DFQATT, CDR2 SNEGSKA (reference sequence). Here the CDR3 reads CSARVLTLADSNEQFF. The CDR3 coding sequence is TGCAGTGCTAGAGTTTTGACACTAGCGGACTCTAATGAGCAGTTCTTC.

At least ten counts were recorded for this clonotype. V usage is TRBV12-3 or TRBV12-4 and J usage is TRBJ2-3, with D unresolved. The CDR3 has 13 amino acids. Trimming stripped 7 bases from V and 0 bases from J, with 8 bases between. CDR3 loop: CASTTDSTDTQYF. CDR3 bases: TGTGCCAGCACTACGGACAGCACAGATACGCAGTATTTT.

This clonotype was seen many times. The chain employs TRBV12-3 or TRBV12-4 and TRBJ1-1; TRBD1 agrees at 10 bases. The CDR3 totals 13 residues. The V gene end was trimmed by 6 bases and the J gene end by 6 bases; junction bases not matched to a gene: 4. CDR3: CASRLGQGAEAFF. In DNA form, the CDR3 reads TGTGCCAGCAGACTCGGACAGGGGGCTGAAGCTTTCTTT.

The chain recombines TRBV3-1 with TRBJ2-7; maybe TRBD1 (6 bases). The V gene's germline CDR1 is LGHDT and CDR2 YNNKEL (reference sequence). This CDR3 is built from 13 residues. V gave up 2 bases and J gave up 7 bases, with 12 bases separating them. This CDR3 reads CASSQIDRREQYF. CDR3 nucleotide sequence: TGTGCCAGCAGCCAAATAGACAGGAGGGAGCAGTACTTC.

This clonotype was seen more than once but under ten times. The chain links TRBV4-3 to TRBJ1-2; a weak D match, TRBD1 (5 bases). Germline-derived CDR1 and CDR2 are LGHNA and YSLEER. The V and J ends lost 1 base and 7 bases respectively, with 13 bases between them. This CDR3 has 14 amino acids. The CDR3 here is CASSQGYQGGGYTF. The CDR3 bases are TGCGCCAGCAGCCAAGGGTACCAGGGAGGTGGCTACACCTTC.

This clonotype occurred many times. The chain employs TRBV7-9 and TRBJ2-7; D is unclear. Trimming left V 3 bases short and J 5 bases short, with 8 bases between. This CDR3 contains 12 residues. The V gene's germline CDR1 is SEHNR and CDR2 FQNEAQ (reference sequence). The CDR3: CASSFRSDEQYF. DNA of the CDR3: TGTGCCAGCAGCTTTCGGTCTGACGAGCAGTACTTC.

This clonotype was observed many times. The genes are TRBV20-1 and TRBJ1-4, with TRBD1 matching over 7 bases. The CDR3 is 15 residues long. V lost 4 bases to trimming and J lost 5 bases; unmatched junction nucleotides: 10. CDR1 and CDR2 (germline): DFQATT, SNEGSKA (reference sequence). The CDR3 DNA reads TGCAGTGCTACCCTGAGACAGGGACTAAATGAAAAACTGTTTTTT. It encodes CSATLRQGLNEKLFF.

This clonotype was found a few times. J is TRBJ2-5 and V is TRBV7-3; D is perhaps TRBD2 (5 bases). Trimming removed 6 bases from V and 5 bases from J, with 19 bases in between. Per the germline V gene, CDR1 is SGHTA and CDR2 is FQGTGA. This CDR3 is built from 15 residues. The CDR3 sequence: CASSIASGEIETQYF. CDR3 in DNA: TGTGCCAGCAGTATCGCCTCCGGGGAGATTGAGACCCAGTACTTC. Full variable domain (missing parts from reference TRBV7-3 and TRBJ2-5): GAGVSQTPSNKVTEKGKYVELRCDPISGHTALYWYRQSLGQGPEFLIYFQGTGAADDSGLPNDRFFAVRPEGSVSTLKIQRTERGDSAVYLCASSIASGEIETQYFGPGTRLLVL.

This clonotype was seen ten or more times. V usage is TRBV15 and J usage is TRBJ1-6, with D hard to call. Per germline, CDR1 LNHNV and CDR2 YYDKDF (reference sequence). Trimming stripped 0 bases from V and 7 bases from J, with 16 bases between. This CDR3 spans 17 amino acids. The CDR3 protein is CATSRDTGRSSNSPLHF. CDR3 coding DNA: TGTGCCACCAGCAGAGATACCGGACGAAGTTCGAATTCACCCCTCCACTTT.